These 28 T cell receptor beta chains were sequenced from one sample in a study of control samples from healthy donors and cancer patients. The data were produced by immunoSEQ multiplex PCR, yet TCRdb's version contains in-frame clones alone and is incomplete. The sample lists approximately 170,000 clones, 93% occurring once. The sample consisted of blood. The receptors stem from a woman aged 60-70 years in good health.

This clone was observed a single time. The gene calls are TRBV19 and TRBJ1-6, with TRBD1 identical over 9 bases. This CDR3 is built from 14 residues. Germline values: CDR1 LNHDA, CDR2 SQIVND (reference sequence). Losses at the gene ends were 7 bases for V and 10 bases for J; bases not matched to a gene: 8. The CDR3 nucleotides are TGTGCCAGTAACCCGACAGGGGGGCACTCACCCCTCCACTTT. Its protein product is CASNPTGGHSPLHF.

This chain joins TRBV21-1 and TRBJ1-1. TRBV21-1 is given as a pseudogene. The CDR3 loop spans 18 amino acids. CDR3 in amino acids: CASSKPRRRGRMNTEAFF. The CDR3 bases are TGTGCCAGCAGCAAACCCCGACGGAGGGGTCGGATGAACACTGAAGCTTTCTTT.

The CDR3 here is CASSNITGYTGELFF. CDR3 in DNA: TGCGCCAGCAGCAATATTACAGGGTACACCGGGGAGCTGTTTTTT. The J gene is TRBJ2-2, the V gene TRBV5-1; D possibly corresponds to TRBD1 (6 bases). Trimming removed 4 bases from V and 3 bases from J, with 13 bases in between. In germline, CDR1 is SGHRS, CDR2 YFSETQ. This CDR3 has 15 amino acids.

The rearrangement uses TRBV7-9 and TRBJ1-1; D call uncertain. This CDR3 is built from 14 residues. V shed 1 base and J shed 5 bases, with 11 bases lying between them. Germline CDR1 is SEHNR and CDR2 is FQNEAQ (reference sequence). CDR3 in DNA: TGTGCCAGCAGCTTAGGCGCGAGACGGACTGAAGCTTTCTTT. Translated: CASSLGARRTEAFF.

This clone was found a few times. The chain combines TRBV5-8 with TRBJ2-1, with a tentative D call TRBD1 (6 bases). Deletions cut 5 bases from V and 9 bases from J, with 27 bases between. The CDR3 contains 17 residues. Per the germline V gene, CDR1 is SGHTS and CDR2 is YDEGEE. The CDR3 region is CASSSNRVQGRPGEQFF. The CDR3 DNA follows: TGTGCCAGCAGTTCTAACAGGGTGCAGGGCCGACCGGGTGAGCAGTTCTTC.

The chain employs TRBV30 and TRBJ1-2, with D unclear. CDR1 is GTSNPN and CDR2 is SVGIG in the germline V gene (reference sequence). V was clipped by 1 base and J by 4 bases, with 10 bases between them. The CDR3 loop spans 13 amino acids. The CDR3 sequence is CAWSAGPGYGYTF. CDR3 DNA sequence: TGTGCCTGGAGTGCTGGCCCGGGCTATGGCTACACCTTC.

Written as DNA, the CDR3 is TGTGCCAGCACCGGGACAGGGGACGCAGATACGCAGTATTTT. It codes for CASTGTGDADTQYF. V and J are TRBV6-5 and TRBJ2-3, with TRBD1 identical over 10 bases. Trimming at V came to 7 bases and at J to 4 bases, leaving 5 bases not matched to a gene. This CDR3 has 14 amino acids. Germline assignment: CDR1 MNHEY and CDR2 SVGAGI.

This chain links TRBV27 with TRBJ1-5; D is perhaps TRBD1 (5 bases). Trimming left V 3 bases short and J 4 bases short, with 16 bases between. This CDR3 is built from 16 residues. Germline assignment: CDR1 MNHEY and CDR2 SMNVEV (reference sequence). CDR3 protein: CASSFVGFGANQPQHF. CDR3 in DNA: TGTGCCAGCAGTTTCGTGGGATTCGGGGCTAATCAGCCCCAGCATTTT.

This clone was seen a single time. V usage is TRBV6-4 and J usage is TRBJ1-1; unclear D gene. There are 15 residues in the CDR3. The germline V gene encodes CDR1 MRHNA and CDR2 SNTAGT. The ends were cut back, 7 bases at V and 3 bases at J, with 18 bases in the middle. The CDR3 nucleotides are TGTGCCAGCACCCCCGAGGGAGGGCGGGACACTGAAGCTTTCTTT. Amino acid sequence: CASTPEGGRDTEAFF.

The chain recombines TRBV19 with TRBJ2-7; D possibly corresponds to TRBD1 (5 bases). There are 14 residues in the CDR3. The V end was cut by 2 bases, the J end by 0 bases, with 8 bases between. Germline V gives CDR1 LNHDA, CDR2 SQIVND (reference sequence). The CDR3 DNA reads as TGTGCCAGTAGTATATACAGGTTCTCCTACGAGCAGTACTTC. Translating it yields CASSIYRFSYEQYF.

The sample holds one count of this clone. The chain combines TRBV12-5 with TRBJ2-5; TRBD2 might be the D (6 bases). This CDR3 comprises 16 residues. Germline loops: CDR1 LGHNT, CDR2 FRNRAP. V lost 1 base and J lost 5, with 17 bases in between. The CDR3 region is CASGLGGVLSLETQYF. CDR3 nucleotide sequence: TGTGCTAGTGGTTTGGGGGGGGTCCTTTCCCTCGAGACCCAGTACTTC.

The chain has TRBV7-3 and TRBJ2-1, with D possibly TRBD1 on 6 matching bases. The V and J ends lost 4 bases and 10 bases respectively, with 11 bases between them. The CDR3 loop spans 12 amino acids. Germline CDR1 and CDR2: SGHTA and FQGTGA. CDR3 sequence (DNA): TGTGCCAGCAGCTCGAGTAGGGGGGAGCAGTTCTTC. Translating gives CASSSSRGEQFF. The whole variable domain, filled in from reference TRBV7-3 and TRBJ2-1, reads GAGVSQTPSNKVTEKGKYVELRCDPISGHTALYWYRQSLGQGPEFLIYFQGTGAADDSGLPNDRFFAVRPEGSVSTLKIQRTERGDSAVYLCASSSSRGEQFFGPGTRLTVL.

This clone has a single count. This sequence joins TRBV12-3 or TRBV12-4 and TRBJ2-5, with 7 bases aligning to TRBD1. This CDR3 has 13 residues. Trimming removed 6 bases from V and 3 bases from J; junction bases left unmatched: 4. The CDR3 loop reads CASRSTGEETQYF. The CDR3 coding sequence is TGTGCCAGCAGATCCACAGGGGAAGAGACCCAGTACTTC.

This chain connects TRBV3-1 (or the pseudogene TRBV3-2) to TRBJ1-3, with no clear D. CDR1 is LGHDT and CDR2 is YNNKEL in the germline V gene (reference sequence). The V end lost 1 base, the J end lost 4 bases, and 11 bases lay between the germline ends. The CDR3 sequence is 15 residues long. The CDR3, as DNA: TGTGCCAGCAGCCAAGTCGCGGGGATCGGAAACACCATATATTTT. Amino acids: CASSQVAGIGNTIYF.

The gene calls are TRBV9 and TRBJ1-6; D unresolved. The CDR3 consists of 14 residues. Trimming removed 0 bases from V and 10 bases from J, with 11 bases in between. CDR1 and CDR2 from the germline V gene are SGDLS and YYNGEE. The CDR3 sequence is CASSVGVGISPLHF. CDR3 bases: TGTGCCAGCAGCGTAGGAGTCGGGATATCACCCCTCCACTTT.

The chain links TRBV4-1 to TRBJ2-3; perhaps TRBD2 as D (5 bases). The CDR3 has 15 amino acids. CDR1 MGHRA and CDR2 YSYEKL come from the germline V gene. Trimming removed 3 bases from V and 2 bases from J, with 12 bases in between. Here the CDR3 DNA reads TGCGCCAGCAGCCAGACGGGATCTCCCACAGATACGCAGTATTTT. It yields the protein CASSQTGSPTDTQYF.

This chain links TRBV18 with TRBJ1-3; D is possibly TRBD1 (5 bases). The germline V gene encodes CDR1 KGHSH and CDR2 LQKENI. Between the trimmed V and J ends, which lost 3 bases and 0 bases, there was a span of 12 bases. The CDR3 loop spans 16 amino acids. The DNA of the CDR3 is TGTGCCAGCTCACCGACGACAGCGGCCTCTGGAAACACCATATATTTT. This encodes CASSPTTAASGNTIYF.

The V and J genes are TRBV10-3 and TRBJ1-1; 7 nucleotides match TRBD1. Looked up from germline, CDR1 is ENHRY and CDR2 is SYGVKD. Trimming at V came to 9 bases and at J to 3 bases, leaving 7 bases not matched to a gene. The length of the CDR3 is 13 residues. CDR3 protein: CAMKQGQDTEAFF. CDR3 nucleotides: TGTGCCATGAAACAGGGGCAAGACACTGAAGCTTTCTTT.

The V and J genes are TRBV18 and TRBJ2-3; D is possibly TRBD2 (5 bases). Trimming took 6 bases from V and 6 from J, leaving 7 bases between them. Germline V gene data show CDR1 as KGHSH and CDR2 as LQKENI. This CDR3 has 11 residues. The CDR3 reads CASSSGDTQYF. The CDR3 DNA follows: TGTGCCAGCTCCTCGGGGGATACGCAGTATTTT.

V and J are TRBV19 and TRBJ1-6; 7 bases match TRBD1. Germline CDR1 reads LNHDA; CDR2 reads SQIVND (reference sequence). The CDR3 runs to 14 residues. Trimming at V came to 7 bases and at J to 10 bases, leaving 10 bases not matched to a gene. Here the CDR3 DNA reads TGTGCCAGTACCGCGGAGAGGGGGCGATCACCCCTCCACTTT. Translation gives CASTAERGRSPLHF.

The V gene is TRBV7-3, the J gene TRBJ1-1; D is ambiguous. The CDR3 loop spans 13 amino acids. V lost 2 bases to trimming and J lost 4 bases, with 8 bases between them. Per the germline V gene, CDR1 is SGHTA and CDR2 is FQGTGA. The DNA for the CDR3 is TGTGCCAGCAGCTTAGTCTCGACCACTGAAGCTTTCTTT. It codes for CASSLVSTTEAFF.

V gene TRBV7-8 combines with J gene TRBJ2-7; D unclear. Germline assignment: CDR1 SGHVS and CDR2 FQNEAQ. V dropped 0 bases and J dropped 0 bases, with 6 bases sitting between them. This CDR3 is 14 amino acids long. The CDR3, as DNA: TGTGCCAGCAGCTTAGCTGAGAGCTCCTACGAGCAGTACTTC. Amino acid sequence: CASSLAESSYEQYF.

The chain recombines TRBV7-2 with TRBJ1-6; TRBD1 matches at 7 bases. This CDR3 has 16 amino acids. After removal of 8 bases from V and 3 bases from J, the junction contained 10 bases not matched to a gene. Germline V CDR1 and CDR2: SGHTA, FQGNSA. The CDR3 here is CASRRAGTDYNSPLHF. CDR3 DNA sequence: TGTGCCAGCCGACGGGCGGGGACAGACTATAATTCACCCCTCCACTTT. The whole variable domain, remainder taken from reference TRBV7-2 and TRBJ1-6, is GAGVSQSPSNKVTEKGKDVELRCDPISGHTALYWYRQSLGQGLEFLIYFQGNSAPDKSGLPSDRFSAERTGGSVSTLTIQRTQQEDSAVYLCASRRAGTDYNSPLHFGNGTRLTVT.

CDR3 amino acids: CATSDGGQGHEQFF. CDR3 bases: TGTGCCACCAGTGATGGGGGACAGGGGCATGAGCAGTTCTTC. V gene TRBV24-1 combines with J gene TRBJ2-1; 10 positions agree with TRBD1. The length of the CDR3 is 14 residues. Germline values: CDR1 KGHDR, CDR2 SFDVKD. The J segment lost 8 bases and the V segment lost 3 bases, leaving 3 bases of the junction unmatched.

The J gene is TRBJ1-1, the V gene TRBV7-9; D gene ambiguous. There are 13 residues in the CDR3. V shed 4 bases and J shed 5 bases, with 11 bases lying between them. Germline-derived CDR1 and CDR2 are SEHNR and FQNEAQ (reference sequence). In DNA, the CDR3 is TGTGCCAGCAGCTCCATGCGGGGAACTGAAGCTTTCTTT. Its protein product is CASSSMRGTEAFF.

CDR3: CASSQEAGGAYEQYF. The CDR3 DNA follows: TGTGCCAGCAGCCAAGAGGCAGGGGGTGCCTACGAGCAGTACTTC. The chain couples TRBV14 to TRBJ2-7; 7 nucleotides match TRBD1. This CDR3 contains 15 residues. With V trimmed by 0 bases and J by 2 bases, 4 bases remained unmatched. Per germline, CDR1 SGHDN and CDR2 FVKESK.

This clone showed up just once. This CDR3 reads CAISEGLQYPTDTQYF. CDR3 bases: TGTGCCATCAGTGAGGGACTTCAATACCCCACAGATACGCAGTATTTT. The rearrangement uses TRBV10-3 and TRBJ2-3, with a weak D call TRBD2 (5 bases). Germline V gene data show CDR1 as ENHRY and CDR2 as SYGVKD. This CDR3 spans 16 amino acids. V was trimmed by 2 bases and J by 2 bases, leaving 14 bases between them.

This rearrangement joins TRBV4-3 to TRBJ1-2; D unresolved. CDR1 is LGHNA, CDR2 YSLEER, per germline. The CDR3 spans 13 residues. V lost 0 bases and J 7 bases, leaving 9 bases between the germline ends. In DNA form, the CDR3 reads TGCGCCAGCAGCCAAGATCGTTTGGGTGGCTACACCTTC. Amino acid sequence: CASSQDRLGGYTF.